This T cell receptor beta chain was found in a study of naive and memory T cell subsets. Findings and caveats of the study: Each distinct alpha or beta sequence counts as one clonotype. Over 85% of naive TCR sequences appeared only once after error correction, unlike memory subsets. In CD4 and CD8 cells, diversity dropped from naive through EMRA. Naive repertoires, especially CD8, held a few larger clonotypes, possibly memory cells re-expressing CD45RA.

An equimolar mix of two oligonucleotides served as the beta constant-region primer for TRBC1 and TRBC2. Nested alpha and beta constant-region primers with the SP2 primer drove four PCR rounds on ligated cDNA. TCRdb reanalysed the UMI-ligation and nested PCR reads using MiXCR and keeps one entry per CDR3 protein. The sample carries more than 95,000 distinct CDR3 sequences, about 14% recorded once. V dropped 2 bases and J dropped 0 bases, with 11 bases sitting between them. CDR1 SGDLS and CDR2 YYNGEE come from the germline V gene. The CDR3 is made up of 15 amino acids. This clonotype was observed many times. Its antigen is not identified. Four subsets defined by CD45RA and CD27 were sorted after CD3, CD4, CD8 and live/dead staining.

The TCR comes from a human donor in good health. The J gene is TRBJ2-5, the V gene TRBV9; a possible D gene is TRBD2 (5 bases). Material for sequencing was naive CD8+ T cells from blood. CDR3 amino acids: CASSVGGEYQETQYF. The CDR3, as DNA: TGTGCCAGCAGCGTCGGTGGGGAGTACCAAGAGACCCAGTACTTC.